This T cell receptor beta chain was captured in a study of blood T cells in healthy people across ages. This CDR3 is built from 15 residues. CDR1 and CDR2 from the germline V gene are SGHRS and YFSETQ. Regarding this clonotype: Relative to the germline gene, one junction end is altered; a read error may explain this.

With a J-beta primer mix and a sample-barcoded 5' primer, a second PCR ran about 7 to 12 cycles. One entry per CDR3 protein results from TCRdb running MiXCR on the 5' RACE reads. The data contain about 1.7 million distinct CDR3 sequences, roughly 30% of them singletons. The sample was blood. This chain links TRBV5-1 with TRBJ2-1, with 7 bases aligning to TRBD2. The TCR sequence derives from a woman aged 25 to 39 in good health. The DNA of the CDR3 is TGCGCCAACAGCTTGGAGCGGGGACGACACAATGAGCAGTTCTTC. It yields the protein CANSLERGRHNEQFF.